One sample yielded the 22 T cell receptor beta chains listed below, sequenced in a study of shared T cell receptors in the human thymus. Profiling relied on immunoSEQ multiplex PCR, and the TCRdb table lists in-frame clones only, not all of them. The repertoire holds some 640,000 clones, with around 87% as singletons. This sample was shared with a second study, whose subject was human thymus T cells.

The sample taken for sequencing was thymocytes. The source of these receptors is a boy in the first two years of life with a congenital heart defect.

The CDR3, as DNA: TGTGCCAGCAGCTTCTCAGGGGGCTCGACTTTCTTT. Amino acid sequence: CASSFSGGSTFF. V is TRBV7-3 and J is TRBJ1-1, with 8 bases identical to TRBD1. Trimming at V came to 3 bases and at J to 12 bases, leaving 6 bases not matched to a gene. This CDR3 contains 12 residues. CDR1 is SGHTA and CDR2 is FQGTGA in the germline V gene. The whole variable domain, filled in from reference TRBV7-3 and TRBJ1-1, reads GAGVSQTPSNKVTEKGKYVELRCDPISGHTALYWYRQSLGQGPEFLIYFQGTGAADDSGLPNDRFFAVRPEGSVSTLKIQRTERGDSAVYLCASSFSGGSTFFGQGTRLTVV.

This clone has only one observation. The chain employs TRBV27 and TRBJ2-7, with 14 positions matching TRBD2. The CDR3 sequence is 20 residues long. J gave up 7 bases and V 3 bases, and 20 bases lay outside the gene matches. Per germline, CDR1 MNHEY and CDR2 SMNVEV (reference sequence). In DNA, the CDR3 is TGTGCCAGCAGTTTCTCACCGAGACCTCCGGGACTAGCGGGAGAACGGGAGCAGTACTTC. Translation: CASSFSPRPPGLAGEREQYF.

In its sample, this clone was seen once. The J gene is TRBJ1-5, the V gene TRBV13, with TRBD1 matching over 8 bases. Trimming took 0 bases from V and 2 from J; bases not matched to a gene: 3. Germline lookup yields CDR1 PRHDT and CDR2 FYEKMQ (reference sequence). This CDR3 has 16 residues. CDR3 nucleotides: TGTGCCAGCAGCTTAGGGACAGGGGACGGCAATCAGCCCCAGCATTTT. Its protein product is CASSLGTGDGNQPQHF.

This clone was recorded a few times. The genes are TRBV6-1 and TRBJ1-4; no clear D gene. Germline CDR1 reads MNHNS; CDR2 reads SASEGT. V lost 9 bases, J lost 6 bases, and 11 bases lay in between. The CDR3 has 12 residues. CDR3 nucleotide sequence: TGTGCCAGTACAGTGGATTATGAAAAACTGTTTTTT. Translated, it gives CASTVDYEKLFF.

The chain links TRBV2 to TRBJ2-2; 9 bases align to TRBD2. After removal of 3 bases from V and 6 bases from J, the junction contained 5 bases not matched to a gene. This CDR3 spans 15 amino acids. Germline V gene sequence: CDR1 SNHLY, CDR2 FYNNEI. The CDR3 sequence is CASSDKRGAAGELFF. The CDR3 region has the DNA TGTGCCAGCAGTGACAAGCGGGGGGCGGCCGGGGAGCTGTTTTTT.

This chain links TRBV6-4 with TRBJ1-2; perhaps TRBD1 as D (6 bases). Germline CDR1 MRHNA, CDR2 SNTAGT. Trimming shortened V by 4 bases and J by 4 bases, and 10 bases separated the two germline ends. This CDR3 spans 13 amino acids. CDR3 DNA sequence: TGTGCCAGCAGTGCGACAGGTTTCTATGGCTACACCTTC. Its protein is CASSATGFYGYTF.

The CDR3 DNA reads as TGCGCCAGCAGCTGGCCCGGGACAGGAGGATTCAATGAGCAGTTCTTC. Its translation: CASSWPGTGGFNEQFF. The chain carries TRBV5-1 and TRBJ2-1, with 8 bases aligning to TRBD1. This CDR3 region has 16 residues. Germline trimming cut 3 bases from V and 6 bases from J; bases unmatched to any gene: 11. From germline, CDR1 is SGHRS and CDR2 YFSETQ.

V gene TRBV27 combines with J gene TRBJ2-7; TRBD1 aligns across 8 bases. CDR1 is MNHEY, CDR2 SMNVEV, per germline (reference sequence). The CDR3 runs 15 residues. After removal of 3 bases from V and 1 base from J, the junction contained 5 bases not matched to a gene. CDR3 sequence reads: CASSFSGTGSYEQYF. In DNA, the CDR3 is TGTGCCAGCAGTTTCTCCGGGACAGGTTCCTACGAGCAGTACTTC.

The rearrangement links TRBV21-1 to TRBJ1-4; the listed D gene, TRBD1, was not tested against the DNA. TRBV21-1 corresponds to a pseudogene. The CDR3 length is 14 residues. CDR3 amino acids: CASSKGQANEKLFF. The CDR3 DNA follows: TGTGCCAGCAGCAAGGGACAGGCTAATGAAAAACTGTTTTTT.

The V and J genes are TRBV28 and TRBJ2-6; D unresolved. The germline gives CDR1 MDHEN, CDR2 SYDVKM. Trimming stripped 6 bases from V and 3 bases from J, with 9 bases between. The CDR3 consists of 14 residues. The CDR3 DNA sequence: TGTGCCAGCAGCCTGACTGGTGGGGCCAACGTCCTGACTTTC. Protein sequence: CASSLTGGANVLTF.

The chain combines TRBV7-9 with TRBJ1-4, with D perhaps matching TRBD1 (5 bases). The CDR3 has 16 amino acids. The V gene lost 5 bases and the J gene lost 6 bases, with 19 bases spanning the gap. Germline CDR1 reads SEHNR; CDR2 reads FQNEAQ (reference sequence). DNA for the CDR3: TGTGCCAGCAGCAGCCCCAGAGACAGCCACTATGAAAAACTGTTTTTT. Protein: CASSSPRDSHYEKLFF.

The chain couples TRBV5-1 to TRBJ1-1; possible D gene TRBD1, 6 bases. Germline V gene sequence: CDR1 SGHRS, CDR2 YFSETQ. The V and J ends lost 0 bases and 0 bases respectively, with 15 bases between them. This CDR3 has 17 amino acids. The CDR3 is CASSLGVGGPMNTEAFF. CDR3 DNA: TGCGCCAGCAGCTTGGGTGTTGGGGGCCCAATGAACACTGAAGCTTTCTTT. Together with reference TRBV5-1 and TRBJ1-1, the CDR3 gives the full variable domain: KAGVTQTPRYLIKTRGQQVTLSCSPISGHRSVSWYQQTPGQGLQFLFEYFSETQRNKGNFPGRFSGRQFSNSRSEMNVSTLELGDSALYLCASSLGVGGPMNTEAFFGQGTRLTVV.

V is TRBV6-5 and J is TRBJ1-6; D not resolved. The V and J ends lost 2 bases and 14 bases respectively, with 13 bases between them. The CDR3 spans 13 residues. Per germline, CDR1 MNHEY and CDR2 SVGAGI. CDR3 in amino acids: CASSYPDTLSLHF. The CDR3 coding sequence is TGTGCCAGCAGTTACCCCGACACCCTATCCCTCCACTTT.

This chain connects TRBV5-1 to TRBJ2-7; TRBD2 might be the D (5 bases). The germline gives CDR1 SGHRS, CDR2 YFSETQ. V dropped 0 bases and J dropped 0 bases, with 16 bases sitting between them. The CDR3 has 17 amino acids. The chain's CDR3 is CASSLASWRASSYEQYF. CDR3 nucleotides: TGCGCCAGCAGCTTGGCCTCCTGGCGGGCGAGCTCCTACGAGCAGTACTTC.

The J gene is TRBJ1-1, the V gene TRBV30; unclear D gene. The CDR3 runs to 11 residues. V lost 5 bases and J lost 1, with 5 bases in between. Germline lookup yields CDR1 GTSNPN and CDR2 SVGIG (reference sequence). The CDR3 nucleotides are TGTGCCTGGGACAAGAACACTGAAGCTTTCTTT. Translation gives CAWDKNTEAFF.

As regards this clone: One end of the junction is discordant with germline, which a read error may explain. V gene TRBV20-1 combines with J gene TRBJ1-2, with D possibly being TRBD1 (6 bases). Germline V gives CDR1 DFQATT, CDR2 SNEGSKA (reference sequence). The CDR3 contains 10 residues. CDR3 in amino acids: CSATTQGRFF. CDR3 nucleotides: TGCAGTGCTACTACACAGGGCCGCTTCTTC.

The CDR3 nucleotides read TGTGCCTGGAGTGTCCTAACGAGCGGACTAGCGCGGAGGAATGAGCAGTTCTTC. Protein product: CAWSVLTSGLARRNEQFF. The chain couples TRBV30 to TRBJ2-1, with 9 positions matching TRBD2. V trimming: 0 bases; J trimming: 7 bases; junction bases outside the gene matches: 16. This CDR3 has 18 residues. The V gene's germline CDR1 is GTSNPN and CDR2 SVGIG (reference sequence).

This chain links TRBV28 with TRBJ1-2; D is undetermined. Germline loops: CDR1 MDHEN, CDR2 SYDVKM. Trimming pared 0 bases from V and 8 bases from J, leaving 13 bases between. The CDR3 runs to 14 residues. The CDR3: CASSLCKGGGGYTF. The CDR3 DNA sequence: TGTGCCAGCAGTTTATGCAAAGGTGGAGGGGGCTACACCTTC.

The gene calls are TRBV9 and TRBJ1-1; D is possibly TRBD1 (6 bases). The CDR3 has 17 amino acids. Per the germline V gene, CDR1 is SGDLS and CDR2 is YYNGEE. V was shortened by 6 bases and J by 1 base, with 22 bases between the two germline ends. The DNA for the CDR3 is TGTGCCAGCACCATAGTGACCCGGACAGACTCGAACACTGAAGCTTTCTTT. This sequence encodes CASTIVTRTDSNTEAFF.

The J gene is TRBJ2-2, the V gene TRBV7-9; perhaps TRBD1 as D (5 bases). From germline, CDR1 is SEHNR and CDR2 FQNEAQ (reference sequence). V was shortened by 5 bases and J by 0 bases, with 13 bases between the two germline ends. CDR3 size: 16 residues. CDR3 loop: CASSPLTEANTGELFF. Written as DNA, the CDR3 is TGTGCCAGCAGCCCCCTGACAGAGGCGAACACCGGGGAGCTGTTTTTT.

This chain links TRBV15 with TRBJ2-7, with 11 nucleotides matching TRBD1. V shed 2 bases and J 5 bases; nucleotides not matched to a gene: 5. The CDR3 is made up of 15 amino acids. Germline assignment: CDR1 LNHNV and CDR2 YYDKDF (reference sequence). The CDR3 is CATSRPGQGADEQYF. CDR3 nucleotide sequence: TGTGCCACCAGCAGACCCGGACAGGGGGCCGACGAGCAGTACTTC.

The chain employs TRBV29-1 and TRBJ2-5; no definite D call. Germline CDR1 SQVTM, CDR2 ANQGSEA. Between the trimmed V and J ends, which lost 4 bases and 1 base, there was a span of 10 bases. The CDR3 covers 13 residues. The CDR3: CSVVDRAQETQYF. CDR3 in DNA: TGCAGCGTTGTAGACCGAGCCCAAGAGACCCAGTACTTC.